What follows is one TCR beta chain and its context. Its antigen is undetermined. The sample belongs to a study of shared clonotypes between healthy human individuals. Repertoires were generated with immunoSEQ multiplex PCR, while TCRdb's copy carries only in-frame clones and drops some. The sample consists of over a million clones, 95% to 97% of them appearing once. The germline CDR1 and CDR2 sequences are SEHNR and FQNEAQ (reference sequence). The CDR3 sequence is 16 residues long. The V segment lost 7 bases and the J segment 2 bases; nucleotides outside the gene matches: 9. In the CD4+ fraction, cells were divided into CD45RA+ naive and CD45RA-negative memory subsets. Findings and limits, study-wide: Some clonotypes were shared by all four sorted-subset donors, while others were not shared. The non-shared ones had lower generation probabilities than the shared ones.

This sequence was found in a man aged 25-45 years in good health. This sequence joins TRBV7-9 and TRBJ2-2; TRBD2 aligns across 8 bases. Sequencing was performed on naive CD4+ T cells sorted from blood. Subset here: CD45RA+ positively selected. CDR3 protein: CASTPRLASNTGELFF. DNA for the CDR3: TGTGCCAGCACCCCTAGACTAGCGTCAAACACCGGGGAGCTGTTTTTT.